This entry features one T cell receptor beta chain sequence. These data originate in a study of blood T cell repertoires in COVID-19. Trimming removed 0 bases from V and 5 bases from J, with 4 bases in between. Germline values: CDR1 DFQATT, CDR2 SNEGSKA (reference sequence). The length of the CDR3 is 11 residues. Measured with immunoSEQ multiplex PCR; TCRdb has only the in-frame clones, and not every one. The sample holds about 200,000 clones, roughly 86% seen once. The V gene is TRBV20-1, the J gene TRBJ2-5, with D uncertain. This clonotype was sampled from a man between 35 and 55 years old with acute COVID-19. Sequenced sample: PBMCs or T cells enriched from blood (not recorded which). The CDR3 protein is CSARDSETQYF. DNA for the CDR3: TGCAGTGCTAGAGACTCGGAGACCCAGTACTTC.